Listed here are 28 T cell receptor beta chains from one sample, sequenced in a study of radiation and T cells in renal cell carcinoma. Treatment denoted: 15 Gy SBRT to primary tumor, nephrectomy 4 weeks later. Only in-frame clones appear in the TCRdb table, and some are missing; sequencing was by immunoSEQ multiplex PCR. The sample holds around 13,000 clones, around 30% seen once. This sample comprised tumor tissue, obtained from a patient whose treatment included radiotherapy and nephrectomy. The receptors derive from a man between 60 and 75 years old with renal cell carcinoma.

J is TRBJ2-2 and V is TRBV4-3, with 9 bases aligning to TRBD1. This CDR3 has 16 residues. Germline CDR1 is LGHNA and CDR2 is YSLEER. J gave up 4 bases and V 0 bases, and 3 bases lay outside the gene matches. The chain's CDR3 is CASSQEDRGITGELFF. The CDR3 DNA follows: TGCGCCAGCAGCCAAGAGGACAGGGGAATCACCGGGGAGCTGTTTTTT.

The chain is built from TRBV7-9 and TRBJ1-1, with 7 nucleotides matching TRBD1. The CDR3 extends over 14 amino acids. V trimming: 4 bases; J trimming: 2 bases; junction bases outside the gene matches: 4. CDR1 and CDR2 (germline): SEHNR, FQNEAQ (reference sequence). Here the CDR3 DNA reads TGTGCCAGCAGCTACGGACAGGCAAACACTGAAGCTTTCTTT. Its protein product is CASSYGQANTEAFF.

CDR3 bases: TGTGCCAGCTCACGGCCAGAGATCCAAGAGACCCAGTACTTC. This translates into CASSRPEIQETQYF. The chain has TRBV18 and TRBJ2-5; no clear D gene. The length of the CDR3 is 14 residues. Germline CDR1 reads KGHSH; CDR2 reads LQKENI. V lost 4 bases and J 1 base, leaving 10 bases between the germline ends.

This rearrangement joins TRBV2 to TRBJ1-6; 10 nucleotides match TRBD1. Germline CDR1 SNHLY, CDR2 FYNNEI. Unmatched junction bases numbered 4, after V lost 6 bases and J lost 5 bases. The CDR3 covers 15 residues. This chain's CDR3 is CASRRDRGDNSPLHF. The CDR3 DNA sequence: TGTGCCAGCAGGCGGGACAGGGGCGATAATTCACCCCTCCACTTT.

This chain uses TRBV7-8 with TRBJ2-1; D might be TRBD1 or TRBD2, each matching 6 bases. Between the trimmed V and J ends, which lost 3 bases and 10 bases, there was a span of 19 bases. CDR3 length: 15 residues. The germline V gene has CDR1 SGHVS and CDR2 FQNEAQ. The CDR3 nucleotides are TGTGCCAGCAGCTTCAGTCGACTAGTAGGGGGGGAGCAGTTCTTC. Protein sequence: CASSFSRLVGGEQFF.

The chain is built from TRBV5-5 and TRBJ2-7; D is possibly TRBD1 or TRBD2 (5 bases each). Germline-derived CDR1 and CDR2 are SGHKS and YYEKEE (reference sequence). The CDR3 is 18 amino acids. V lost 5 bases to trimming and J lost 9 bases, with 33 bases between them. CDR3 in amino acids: CASRIEKGTAGVVSGQYF. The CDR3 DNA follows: TGTGCCAGCAGAATCGAGAAGGGGACGGCGGGCGTTGTTTCTGGGCAGTACTTC.

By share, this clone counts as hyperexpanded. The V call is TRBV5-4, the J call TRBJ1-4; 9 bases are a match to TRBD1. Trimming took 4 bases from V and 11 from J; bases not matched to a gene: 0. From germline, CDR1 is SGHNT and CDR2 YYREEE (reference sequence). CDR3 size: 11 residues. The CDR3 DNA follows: TGTGCCAGCAGCGGGACAGGGAAACTGTTTTTT. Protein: CASSGTGKLFF.

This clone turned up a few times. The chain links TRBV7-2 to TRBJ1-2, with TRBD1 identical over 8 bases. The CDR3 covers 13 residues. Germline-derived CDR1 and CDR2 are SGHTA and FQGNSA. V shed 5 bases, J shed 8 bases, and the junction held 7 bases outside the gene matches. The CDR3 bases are TGTGCCAGCAGCACGACAGGGACAGGAGGCTACACCTTC. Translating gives CASSTTGTGGYTF.

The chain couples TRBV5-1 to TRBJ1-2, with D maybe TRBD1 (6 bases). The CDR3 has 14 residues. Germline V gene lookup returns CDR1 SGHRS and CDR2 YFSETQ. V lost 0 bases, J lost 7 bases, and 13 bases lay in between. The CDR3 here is CASSLDPGAGGYTF. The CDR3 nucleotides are TGCGCCAGCAGCTTGGATCCGGGGGCGGGTGGCTACACCTTC.

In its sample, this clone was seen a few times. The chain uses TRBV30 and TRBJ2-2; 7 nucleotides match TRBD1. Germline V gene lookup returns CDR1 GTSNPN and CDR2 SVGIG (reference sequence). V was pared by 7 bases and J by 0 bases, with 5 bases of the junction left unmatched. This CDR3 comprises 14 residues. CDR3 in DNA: TGTGCCTCCAACAGGGGCTCGAACACCGGGGAGCTGTTTTTT. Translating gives CASNRGSNTGELFF.

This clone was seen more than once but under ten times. CDR3: CASSVGLKWVNTEAFF. DNA of the CDR3: TGTGCCAGCAGCGTAGGGTTAAAGTGGGTGAACACTGAAGCTTTCTTT. The rearrangement uses TRBV9 and TRBJ1-1; no reliable D call. Germline CDR1 is SGDLS and CDR2 is YYNGEE. Trimming removed 0 bases at V and 0 bases at J, with 12 bases between. The length of the CDR3 is 16 residues. The full variable domain, with the rest looked up from reference TRBV9 and TRBJ1-1, is DSGVTQTPKHLITATGQRVTLRCSPRSGDLSVYWYQQSLDQGLQFLIQYYNGEERAKGNILERFSAQQFPDLHSELNLSSLELGDSALYFCASSVGLKWVNTEAFFGQGTRLTVV.

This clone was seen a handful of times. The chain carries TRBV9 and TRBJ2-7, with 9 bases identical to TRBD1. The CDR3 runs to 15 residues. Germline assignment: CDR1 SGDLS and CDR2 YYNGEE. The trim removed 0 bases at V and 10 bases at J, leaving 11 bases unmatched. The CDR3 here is CASSVDGRGTGSQYF. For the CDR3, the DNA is TGTGCCAGCAGCGTAGACGGAAGAGGGACAGGGTCACAGTACTTC.

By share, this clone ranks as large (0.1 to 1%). The CDR3 sequence is CASSVDQGLNTEAFF. The CDR3, as DNA: TGTGCCAGCAGCGTAGACCAGGGATTGAACACTGAAGCTTTCTTT. This chain uses TRBV9 with TRBJ1-1; TRBD1 is a possible D gene (5 bases). The CDR3 contains 15 residues. Germline loops: CDR1 SGDLS, CDR2 YYNGEE. V lost 0 bases to trimming and J lost 0 bases, with 9 bases between them.

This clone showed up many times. The CDR3, as DNA: TGTGCCAGTTCTCGAGACAGGGTTTCCGCAGATACGCAGTATTTT. Translation gives CASSRDRVSADTQYF. This chain links TRBV7-8 with TRBJ2-3, with 7 bases that match TRBD1. The CDR3 consists of 15 residues. Per germline, CDR1 SGHVS and CDR2 FQNEAQ. V lost 9 bases to trimming and J lost 4 bases; unmatched junction nucleotides: 13.

The DNA of the CDR3 is TGCGCCAGCAGCCAAGAGCAGGGGGCACACGAGCAGTACTTC. Its protein is CASSQEQGAHEQYF. The V call is TRBV4-3, the J call TRBJ2-7, with 8 positions matching TRBD1. Germline V CDR1 and CDR2: LGHNA, YSLEER. The CDR3 spans 14 residues. Trimming took 0 bases from V and 5 from J; bases not matched to a gene: 3.

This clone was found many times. The CDR3 here is CASSGNKETQYF. In DNA form, the CDR3 reads TGTGCCAGCAGTGGGAACAAAGAGACCCAGTACTTC. This rearrangement joins TRBV28 to TRBJ2-5; D unresolved. The CDR3 consists of 12 residues. V lost 5 bases to trimming and J lost 3 bases, with 7 bases between them. Germline values: CDR1 MDHEN, CDR2 SYDVKM.

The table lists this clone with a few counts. This CDR3 is CASSPTRPYEIHRAFF. In DNA, the CDR3 is TGTGCCAGCAGCCCGACGAGGCCATACGAAATCCATCGGGCTTTCTTT. J is TRBJ1-1 and V is TRBV14; D remains unclear. The CDR3 has 16 amino acids. Trimming removed 4 bases at V and 11 bases at J, with 26 bases between. The germline gives CDR1 SGHDN, CDR2 FVKESK. Combining the CDR3 with reference TRBV14 and TRBJ1-1 gives the whole variable domain EAGVTQFPSHSVIEKGQTVTLRCDPISGHDNLYWYRRVMGKEIKFLLHFVKESKQDESGMPNNRFLAERTGGTYSTLKVQPAELEDSGVYFCASSPTRPYEIHRAFFGQGTRLTVV.

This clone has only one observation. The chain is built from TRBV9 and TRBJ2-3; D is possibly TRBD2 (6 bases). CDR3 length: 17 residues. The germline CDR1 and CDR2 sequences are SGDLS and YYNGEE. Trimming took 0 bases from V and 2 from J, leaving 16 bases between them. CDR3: CASSVGDSGWATDTQYF. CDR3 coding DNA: TGTGCCAGCAGCGTAGGCGATAGCGGTTGGGCCACAGATACGCAGTATTTT.

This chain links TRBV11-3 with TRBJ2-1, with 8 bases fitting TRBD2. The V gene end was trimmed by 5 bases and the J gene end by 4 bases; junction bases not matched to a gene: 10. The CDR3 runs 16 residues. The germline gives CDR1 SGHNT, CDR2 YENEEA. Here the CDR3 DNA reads TGTGCCAGCAGCCCCGCGAGGCGGGGGGTGTACAATGAGCAGTTCTTC. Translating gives CASSPARRGVYNEQFF.

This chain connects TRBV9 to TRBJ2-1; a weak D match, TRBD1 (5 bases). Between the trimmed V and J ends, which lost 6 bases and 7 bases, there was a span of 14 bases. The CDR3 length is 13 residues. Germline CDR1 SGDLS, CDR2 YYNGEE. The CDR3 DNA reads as TGTGCCAGCAACGGACAAAGTGAGAATGAGCAGTTCTTC. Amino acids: CASNGQSENEQFF.

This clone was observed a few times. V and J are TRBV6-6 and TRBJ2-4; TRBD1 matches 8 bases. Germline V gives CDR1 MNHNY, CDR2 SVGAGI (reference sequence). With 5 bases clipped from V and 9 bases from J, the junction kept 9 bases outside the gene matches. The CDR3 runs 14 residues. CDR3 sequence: CASSLGQGLLIQYF. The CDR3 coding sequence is TGTGCCAGCAGTCTTGGACAGGGACTCCTCATTCAGTACTTC.

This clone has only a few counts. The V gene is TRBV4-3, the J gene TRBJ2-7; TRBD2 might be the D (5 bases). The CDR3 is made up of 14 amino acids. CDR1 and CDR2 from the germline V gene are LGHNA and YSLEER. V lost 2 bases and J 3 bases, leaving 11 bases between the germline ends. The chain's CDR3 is CASSQTDGIYEQYF. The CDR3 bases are TGCGCCAGCAGCCAAACGGACGGGATCTACGAGCAGTACTTC.

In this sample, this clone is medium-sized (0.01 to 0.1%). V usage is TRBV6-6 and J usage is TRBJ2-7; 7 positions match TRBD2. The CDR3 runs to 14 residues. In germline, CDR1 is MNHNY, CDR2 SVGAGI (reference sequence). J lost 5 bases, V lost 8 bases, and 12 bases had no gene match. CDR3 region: CASAHSRELNEQYV. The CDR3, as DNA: TGTGCCAGCGCCCACTCGCGGGAGTTAAACGAGCAGTACGTC.

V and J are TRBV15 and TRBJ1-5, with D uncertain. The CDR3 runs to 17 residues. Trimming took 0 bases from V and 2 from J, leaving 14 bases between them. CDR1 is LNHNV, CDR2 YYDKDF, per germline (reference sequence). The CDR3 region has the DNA TGTGCCACCAGCAGAGATAAGGGTTTGCTTGGCAATCAGCCCCAGCATTTT. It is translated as CATSRDKGLLGNQPQHF. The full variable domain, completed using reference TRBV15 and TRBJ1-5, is DAMVIQNPRYQVTQFGKPVTLSCSQTLNHNVMYWYQQKSSQAPKLLFHYYDKDFNNEADTPDNFQSRRPNTSFCFLDIRSPGLGDTAMYLCATSRDKGLLGNQPQHFGDGTRLSIL.

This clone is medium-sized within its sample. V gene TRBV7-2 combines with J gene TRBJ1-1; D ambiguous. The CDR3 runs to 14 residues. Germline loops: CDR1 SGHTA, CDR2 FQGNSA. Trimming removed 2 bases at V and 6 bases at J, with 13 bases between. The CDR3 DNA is TGTGCCAGCAGCTTACTCGCCGAAGGCGCTGAAGCTTTCTTT. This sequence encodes CASSLLAEGAEAFF.

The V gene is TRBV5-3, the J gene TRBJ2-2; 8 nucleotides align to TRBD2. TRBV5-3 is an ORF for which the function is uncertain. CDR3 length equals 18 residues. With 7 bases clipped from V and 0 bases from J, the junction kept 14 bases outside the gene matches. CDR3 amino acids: CARSRTSGGPPNTGELFF. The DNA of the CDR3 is TGTGCCAGATCCCGTACTAGCGGTGGACCGCCGAACACCGGGGAGCTGTTTTTT.

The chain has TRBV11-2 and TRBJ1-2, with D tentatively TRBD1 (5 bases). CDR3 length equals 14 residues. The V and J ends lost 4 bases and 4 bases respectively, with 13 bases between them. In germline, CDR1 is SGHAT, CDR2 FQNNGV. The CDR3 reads CASSSPRGRYGYTF. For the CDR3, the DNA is TGTGCCAGCAGCTCTCCCCGGGGCCGCTATGGCTACACCTTC.

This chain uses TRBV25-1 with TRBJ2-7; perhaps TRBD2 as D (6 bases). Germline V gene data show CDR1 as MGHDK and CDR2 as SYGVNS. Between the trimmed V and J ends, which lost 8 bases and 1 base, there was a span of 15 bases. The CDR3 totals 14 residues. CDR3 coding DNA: TGTGCCAGCTCCTTCGTGGGGGGATCCTACGAGCAGTACTTC. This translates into CASSFVGGSYEQYF.